These 3 T cell receptor beta chains were sequenced from one sample in a study of identical twins. TCRdb re-called the 5' RACE reads with MiXCR, one entry per CDR3 protein. Altogether around 960,000 distinct CDR3 sequences are present, 12% being singletons, with the ten largest covering around 1.5%. The same sample was also studied in work on yellow fever vaccine responses in identical twins.

Sequencing was carried out using PBMCs. These receptors were taken from a woman between 18 and 30 years old in good health.

This clonotype was seen a handful of times. The rearrangement joins TRBV6-2 or TRBV6-3 to TRBJ2-5, with 11 nucleotides matching TRBD2. Germline lookup yields CDR1 MNHEY and CDR2 SVGEGT. CDR3 size: 16 residues. The junction had 11 bases not matched to a gene; V was cut back by 5 bases and J by 6 bases. The CDR3 bases are TGTGCCAGCAGTCCCACATCTAGCGGGGGGTTGAAGACCCAGTACTTC. Encoded protein: CASSPTSSGGLKTQYF.

This clonotype was detected only a few times. The chain employs TRBV28 and TRBJ1-6; a weak D match, TRBD1 (5 bases). The V gene's germline CDR1 is MDHEN and CDR2 SYDVKM. The CDR3 totals 15 residues. The V and J ends lost 7 bases and 7 bases respectively, with 17 bases between them. The CDR3 spells CASIGQQGGNSPLHF. The CDR3 nucleotides are TGTGCCAGCATTGGCCAGCAGGGAGGGAATTCACCCCTCCACTTT.

The chain couples TRBV20-1 to TRBJ1-2; no clear D. CDR1 and CDR2 (germline): DFQATT, SNEGSKA (reference sequence). The CDR3 has 14 residues. V was clipped by 0 bases and J by 8 bases, with 16 bases between them. The CDR3 loop reads CSARDRRGRRGYTF. CDR3 in DNA: TGCAGTGCTAGAGATCGGCGGGGTCGAAGAGGCTACACCTTC.